This T cell receptor beta chain was found in a study of T cell responses to AZD1222 COVID-19 vaccine. Method: immunoSEQ multiplex PCR; TCRdb's copy keeps in-frame clones and lacks some. This table holds 90,000 to 150,000 clones, roughly 91% found once. Study-wide results and limits: The study sampled repertoires only after the peak T cell response. Only a handful of AZD1222 recipients, roughly 6 in all, had baseline seropositivity.

The CDR3 consists of 11 residues. The ends were cut back, 2 bases at V and 10 bases at J, with 6 bases in the middle. Germline assignment: CDR1 LGHDT and CDR2 YNNKEL (reference sequence). As to this clone: Its antigen is unidentified.

The specimen was peripheral blood, collected on day 0 of AZD1222 vaccination. The clonotype was recovered from an adult in good health. The gene calls are TRBV3-1 (or the pseudogene TRBV3-2) and TRBJ2-1; D is undetermined. The CDR3 DNA reads TGTGCCAGCAGCCAACGTTGGGAGCAGTTCTTC. Translating gives CASSQRWEQFF.